This TCR beta chain was captured by sequencing in a study of cytomegalovirus exposure and HLA in healthy donors. This clone was seen only once. Its antigen remains unknown. The CDR3 runs to 12 residues. Germline trimming cut 2 bases from V and 6 bases from J; bases unmatched to any gene: 4. Germline assignment: CDR1 SQVTM and CDR2 ANQGSEA. PCR involved 60 Vbeta and 13 Jbeta primers. Sequencing was performed with immunoSEQ multiplex PCR; in TCRdb, only in-frame clones are kept and a portion is missing. This sample yields some 190,000 clones, of which around 80% are seen a single time; around 1.4% belongs to the top ten. General study results and limits: According to an earlier analysis, most TCR beta V segments yielded productive rearrangements about 90% or about 30% of the time.

Sequenced material: PBMCs. This chain uses TRBV29-1 with TRBJ2-7, with 7 bases lining up with TRBD1. This clonotype was sampled from a girl under 18 in good health and CMV-seropositive. The CDR3, as DNA: TGCAGCGTTGAATACAGGGGTGGCGAGCAGTACTTC. The encoded protein is CSVEYRGGEQYF.